The entry below gives a single T cell receptor (beta chain) sequence along with its context. V lost 5 bases, J lost 5 bases, and 12 bases lay in between. Germline values: CDR1 SGHTA, CDR2 FQGNSA. The CDR3 spans 13 residues. The data are from a study of blood T cells in healthy people across ages. A second 7 to 11 cycle PCR used barcoded and J-beta primers. TCRdb fed the 5' RACE reads into MiXCR, producing one record per CDR3 protein. In the table there are about 1.1 million distinct CDR3 sequences, under 40% of which are singletons. The origin of this receptor is a young man in good health. This chain joins TRBV7-2 and TRBJ1-2; possible D gene TRBD1, 5 bases. The specimen sequenced was blood. The DNA of the CDR3 is TGTACCAGCAGCAAAGGGGTTCGATATGGCTACACCTTC. Protein sequence: CTSSKGVRYGYTF.